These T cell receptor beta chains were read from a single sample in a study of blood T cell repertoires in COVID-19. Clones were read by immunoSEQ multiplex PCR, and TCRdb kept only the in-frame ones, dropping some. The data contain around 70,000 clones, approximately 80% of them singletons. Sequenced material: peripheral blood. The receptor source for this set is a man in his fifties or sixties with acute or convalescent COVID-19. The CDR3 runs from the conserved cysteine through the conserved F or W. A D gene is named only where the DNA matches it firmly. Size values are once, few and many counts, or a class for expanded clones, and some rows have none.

CASSRSGAVYNEQFF	TGTGCCAGCAGCCGGAGCGGGGCCGTCTACAATGAGCAGTTCTTC	TRBD2	NA	TRBV5-4	TRBJ2-1
CASSYEQGATGYTF	TGTGCCAGCAGCTACGAACAGGGGGCGACGGGCTACACCTTC	TRBD1	NA	TRBV5-8	TRBJ1-2
CASSPPNRGTDTQYF	TGTGCCAGCAGCCCGCCCAACAGGGGCACAGATACGCAGTATTTT	NA	NA	TRBV7-9	TRBJ2-3
CAWSRSSTGYGYTF	TGTGCCTGGAGTCGAAGTAGTACAGGCTATGGCTACACCTTC	NA	NA	TRBV30	TRBJ1-2
CSVPRGETQYF	TGCAGCGTGCCCCGGGGAGAGACCCAGTACTTC	NA	NA	TRBV29-1	TRBJ2-5
CASSKTGVDTEAFF	TGTGCCAGTAGTAAGACAGGTGTGGACACTGAAGCTTTCTTT	NA	few	TRBV19	TRBJ1-1
CASSQTGAYEQFF	TGTGCCAGCAGCCAGACAGGAGCCTATGAGCAGTTCTTC	NA	NA	TRBV4-2	TRBJ2-1
CASSLPGTGGEKLFF	TGTGCCAGCAGTTTACCCGGGACAGGGGGTGAAAAACTGTTTTTT	TRBD1	NA	TRBV28	TRBJ1-4
CASSRTGDSNQPQHF	TGTGCCAGCAGTCGGACAGGGGATAGCAATCAGCCCCAGCATTTT	TRBD1	NA	TRBV6-5	TRBJ1-5
CATSRDRMTRSNTGELFF	TGTGCCACCAGCAGAGATCGGATGACTAGGTCAAACACCGGGGAGCTGTTTTTT	NA	NA	TRBV15	TRBJ2-2
CASSLAVSSYEQYF	TGCGCCAGCAGCTTGGCCGTGAGCTCCTACGAGCAGTACTTC	NA	NA	TRBV5-1	TRBJ2-7
CASSIAGASGELFF	TGTGCCAGTAGTATAGCAGGGGCCTCCGGGGAGCTGTTTTTT	NA	NA	TRBV19	TRBJ2-2
CASSQGAAGYNEQFF	TGTGCCAGCAGCCAAGGAGCGGCGGGGTACAATGAGCAGTTCTTC	NA	NA	TRBV14	TRBJ2-1
CASSPVDRARGYTF	TGTGCCAGCAGCCCCGTGGACAGGGCGCGGGGCTACACCTTC	TRBD1	NA	TRBV7-2	TRBJ1-2
CASSQYLAVTDTQYF	TGTGCCAGCAGCCAATATCTAGCGGTCACAGATACGCAGTATTTT	TRBD2	NA	TRBV13	TRBJ2-3
CASSLAGGMNTEAFF	TGTGCCAGCAGCTTGGCCGGGGGGATGAACACTGAAGCTTTCTTT	NA	NA	TRBV5-4	TRBJ1-1
CASSRDSVNYGYTF	TGTGCCAGTTCCCGGGACAGCGTCAACTATGGCTACACCTTC	TRBD1	once	TRBV25-1	TRBJ1-2